The rows below give T cell receptor beta chains drawn from one sample of a study of blood T cell repertoires in COVID-19. Data came from immunoSEQ multiplex PCR; TCRdb stores just in-frame clones and leaves some out. The sample holds 300,000 to 450,000 clones, approximately 91% seen once. Sequences were obtained from PBMCs or T cells enriched from blood (not recorded which). The receptors here all came from a woman in her 30s who had been exposed to COVID-19. Both conserved end residues are part of each CDR3. Fields, in order: CDR3 protein, CDR3 DNA, CDR3 length, V gene, D gene, clone size, J gene. The D gene is left open where the match is weak. For some rows the clone size is stated as once, few or many, or as a class when expanded; others skip it.

CDR3aa: CASSQGITSGRVETQYF
CDR3nt: TGTGCCAGCAGCCAAGGCATAACTAGCGGGAGGGTGGAGACCCAGTACTTC
len: 17
v_gene: TRBV4-2
d_gene: TRBD2
abundance: few
j_gene: TRBJ2-5

CDR3aa: CASGLTGTEAFF
CDR3nt: TGTGCTAGTGGTTTAACAGGAACTGAAGCTTTCTTT
len: 12
v_gene: TRBV12-5
d_gene: -
abundance: -
j_gene: TRBJ1-1

CDR3aa: CASSLGAGQPQHF
CDR3nt: TGTGCCAGCAGCTTGGGTGCGGGCCAGCCCCAGCATTTT
len: 13
v_gene: TRBV11-2
d_gene: -
abundance: -
j_gene: TRBJ1-5

CDR3aa: CASTRAGEGAPEAFF
CDR3nt: TGTGCCAGCACCAGGGCGGGTGAGGGGGCGCCGGAAGCTTTCTTT
len: 15
v_gene: TRBV28
d_gene: TRBD1
abundance: once
j_gene: TRBJ1-1

CDR3aa: CASSSLKGGSGNTIYF
CDR3nt: TGTGCCAGCAGCTCCCTAAAAGGGGGCTCTGGAAACACCATATATTTT
len: 16
v_gene: TRBV7-8
d_gene: -
abundance: -
j_gene: TRBJ1-3

CDR3aa: CASSSSLGEQFF
CDR3nt: TGTGCCAGCAGTTCTAGCTTAGGAGAGCAGTTCTTC
len: 12
v_gene: TRBV28
d_gene: -
abundance: -
j_gene: TRBJ2-1

CDR3aa: CASSGTDQETQYF
CDR3nt: TGTGCCAGCTCAGGGACAGATCAAGAGACCCAGTACTTC
len: 13
v_gene: TRBV18
d_gene: TRBD1
abundance: -
j_gene: TRBJ2-5

CDR3aa: CAWSVGTEDQPQHF
CDR3nt: TGTGCCTGGAGTGTGGGGACAGAAGATCAGCCCCAGCATTTT
len: 14
v_gene: TRBV30
d_gene: TRBD1
abundance: -
j_gene: TRBJ1-5

CDR3aa: CASSFHSSDSSYNSPLHF
CDR3nt: TGTGCCAGCAGTTTTCATTCCTCGGACAGCTCCTATAATTCACCCCTCCACTTT
len: 18
v_gene: TRBV27
d_gene: -
abundance: -
j_gene: TRBJ1-6

CDR3aa: CASTSGPYNEQFF
CDR3nt: TGTGCCAGCACTAGCGGACCTTACAATGAGCAGTTCTTC
len: 13
v_gene: TRBV6-5
d_gene: TRBD2
abundance: -
j_gene: TRBJ2-1

CDR3aa: CASSRQGSYEQYF
CDR3nt: TGTGCCAGCAGTAGACAGGGTAGCTACGAGCAGTACTTC
len: 13
v_gene: TRBV6-5
d_gene: TRBD1
abundance: -
j_gene: TRBJ2-7

CDR3aa: CASSRLQELNTEAFF
CDR3nt: TGTGCCAGCAGCCGATTACAGGAACTGAACACTGAAGCTTTCTTT
len: 15
v_gene: TRBV4-2
d_gene: -
abundance: few
j_gene: TRBJ1-1

CDR3aa: CASSLGNREQFF
CDR3nt: TGTGCCAGCAGTTTAGGAAACAGGGAGCAGTTCTTC
len: 12
v_gene: TRBV28
d_gene: -
abundance: few
j_gene: TRBJ2-1

CDR3aa: CASGVPPDRPQHF
CDR3nt: TGTGCCAGTGGGGTTCCCCCAGACAGACCCCAGCATTTT
len: 13
v_gene: TRBV6-5
d_gene: -
abundance: -
j_gene: TRBJ1-5

CDR3aa: CASSLAGDTKLFF
CDR3nt: TGTGCCAGCTCACTGGCCGGTGACACTAAACTGTTTTTT
len: 13
v_gene: TRBV18
d_gene: -
abundance: -
j_gene: TRBJ1-4

CDR3aa: CSAARGSSMEGEQFF
CDR3nt: TGCAGCGCCGCTCGGGGGAGCAGTATGGAAGGAGAGCAGTTCTTC
len: 15
v_gene: TRBV29-1
d_gene: -
abundance: -
j_gene: TRBJ2-1

CDR3aa: CASSLSPDRGAQPQHF
CDR3nt: TGTGCCAGCAGCTTATCCCCTGACAGGGGAGCTCAGCCCCAGCATTTT
len: 16
v_gene: TRBV7-8
d_gene: TRBD1
abundance: -
j_gene: TRBJ1-5

CDR3aa: CASSSKREGHYEQYF
CDR3nt: TGTGCCAGTAGTTCCAAGCGGGAGGGCCACTACGAGCAGTACTTC
len: 15
v_gene: TRBV19
d_gene: TRBD2
abundance: -
j_gene: TRBJ2-7

CDR3aa: CASSYSSGPLGNTIYF
CDR3nt: TGTGCCAGCAGTTACTCGTCAGGCCCTCTCGGAAACACCATATATTTT
len: 16
v_gene: TRBV6-5
d_gene: -
abundance: -
j_gene: TRBJ1-3

CDR3aa: CASSFEAGMNTEAFF
CDR3nt: TGTGCCAGCAGCTTTGAGGCAGGGATGAACACTGAAGCTTTCTTT
len: 15
v_gene: TRBV7-9
d_gene: -
abundance: -
j_gene: TRBJ1-1

CDR3aa: CASSLASPNQPQHF
CDR3nt: TGCGCCAGCAGCTTGGCTTCCCCCAATCAGCCCCAGCATTTT
len: 14
v_gene: TRBV5-1
d_gene: -
abundance: once
j_gene: TRBJ1-5

CDR3aa: CASSSGQGMRVYEQYF
CDR3nt: TGTGCCAGCAGCTCGGGACAGGGAATGAGGGTATACGAGCAGTACTTC
len: 16
v_gene: TRBV7-9
d_gene: TRBD1
abundance: -
j_gene: TRBJ2-7

CDR3aa: CATSSDRDPGNTIYF
CDR3nt: TGTGCCACCAGCAGCGACAGGGATCCTGGAAACACCATATATTTT
len: 15
v_gene: TRBV15
d_gene: TRBD1
abundance: -
j_gene: TRBJ1-3

CDR3aa: CASSAHRDDGYTF
CDR3nt: TGTGCCAGCAGCGCCCACAGGGACGATGGCTACACCTTC
len: 13
v_gene: TRBV7-9
d_gene: -
abundance: -
j_gene: TRBJ1-2

CDR3aa: CASGLDNEQFF
CDR3nt: TGTGCCAGCGGTTTAGACAATGAGCAGTTCTTC
len: 11
v_gene: TRBV2
d_gene: -
abundance: once
j_gene: TRBJ2-1

CDR3aa: CASSLGASGSRAYNEQFF
CDR3nt: TGTGCCAGCAGTTTAGGGGCTAGCGGGAGTAGGGCCTACAATGAGCAGTTCTTC
len: 18
v_gene: TRBV27
d_gene: TRBD2
abundance: -
j_gene: TRBJ2-1